These 32 T cell receptor beta chains were sequenced from one sample in a study of CD8 T cell repertoires and HIV-1 epitope variants. No antigens are known for them. Data came from immunoSEQ multiplex PCR; TCRdb stores just in-frame clones and leaves some out. This sample has over 5,000 clones, with about 63% found just once. The specimen sequenced was cultured CD8+ T cells derived from PBMCs. The receptors derive from a male donor with HIV.

This clone was seen more than once but under ten times. The V and J genes are TRBV5-4 and TRBJ2-2; D remains ambiguous. The germline V gene encodes CDR1 SGHNT and CDR2 YYREEE (reference sequence). This CDR3 is 13 amino acids long. V lost 4 bases, J lost 0 bases, and 4 bases lay in between. The CDR3: CASSPANTGELFF. The CDR3 coding sequence is TGTGCCAGCAGCCCCGCGAACACCGGGGAGCTGTTTTTT.

V is TRBV19 and J is TRBJ2-5; possibly TRBD1 or TRBD2 for D (5 bases each). The V end lost 1 base, the J end lost 4 bases, and 10 bases lay between the germline ends. Germline CDR1 is LNHDA and CDR2 is SQIVND (reference sequence). This CDR3 has 14 residues. CDR3 DNA: TGTGCCAGTAGTATAGGTGGGGGTAGAGAGACCCAGTACTTC. Protein: CASSIGGGRETQYF.

CDR3 protein: CAISEPGRSNYGYTF. The CDR3 nucleotides are TGTGCCATCAGTGAGCCCGGGCGGAGTAACTATGGCTACACCTTC. The chain joins TRBV10-3 to TRBJ1-2; unclear D gene. The germline V and J ends were trimmed by 2 bases and 1 base, with 11 bases remaining between them. Looked up from germline, CDR1 is ENHRY and CDR2 is SYGVKD. CDR3 length: 15 residues.

The chain carries TRBV6-5 and TRBJ2-3; D ambiguous. CDR1 is MNHEY and CDR2 is SVGAGI in the germline V gene. Trimming shortened V by 0 bases and J by 1 base, and 11 bases separated the two germline ends. CDR3 length: 16 amino acids. In DNA form, the CDR3 reads TGTGCCAGCAGTTACTCTACGGACCCTCGCACAGATACGCAGTATTTT. As protein: CASSYSTDPRTDTQYF.

The V and J genes are TRBV5-6 and TRBJ2-7; D may be TRBD1 or TRBD2 (6 bases each). The V and J ends lost 1 base and 1 base respectively, with 9 bases between them. The germline V gene encodes CDR1 SGHDT and CDR2 YYEEEE. The CDR3 length is 14 residues. CDR3 loop: CASSLTGTSYEQYF. The CDR3 bases are TGTGCCAGCAGCTTGACAGGGACTTCCTACGAGCAGTACTTC. Looking up the rest from reference TRBV5-6 and TRBJ2-7 gives the full variable domain: DAGVTQSPTHLIKTRGQQVTLRCSPKSGHDTVSWYQQALGQGPQFIFQYYEEEERQRGNFPDRFSGHQFPNYSSELNVNALLLGDSALYLCASSLTGTSYEQYFGPGTRLTVT.

The chain links TRBV16 to TRBJ2-7, with TRBD1 matching 7 bases. The trim removed 1 base at V and 2 bases at J, leaving 5 bases unmatched. The germline CDR1 and CDR2 sequences are KGHSY and FQNENV. The CDR3 is made up of 15 amino acids. The CDR3 coding sequence is TGTGCCAGCAGCCAATACCCGGACAGGCCCTACGAGCAGTACTTC. Translating gives CASSQYPDRPYEQYF.

The chain is built from TRBV7-9 and TRBJ2-1; 10 bases fit TRBD2. V trimming: 2 bases; J trimming: 6 bases; junction bases outside the gene matches: 4. Germline V gene data show CDR1 as SEHNR and CDR2 as FQNEAQ (reference sequence). This CDR3 contains 15 residues. The CDR3 sequence: CASSLLAGEGNEQFF. The CDR3 DNA reads as TGTGCCAGCAGCTTACTAGCGGGAGAGGGCAATGAGCAGTTCTTC.

The V and J genes are TRBV7-7 and TRBJ2-3; 7 bases match TRBD2. Germline V gene sequence: CDR1 SSHAT, CDR2 FNYEAQ (reference sequence). The CDR3 extends over 15 amino acids. With 1 base clipped from V and 6 bases from J, the junction kept 7 bases outside the gene matches. The DNA for the CDR3 is TGTGCCAGCAGCTTAGGAACTAGCGACCGTGATACGCAGTATTTT. Its translation is CASSLGTSDRDTQYF.

The chain recombines TRBV5-1 with TRBJ1-2; possible D gene TRBD1, 5 bases. This CDR3 region has 13 residues. Trimming left V 2 bases short and J 8 bases short, with 13 bases between. Germline CDR1 is SGHRS and CDR2 is YFSETQ. The CDR3 nucleotides read TGCGCCAGCAGCTTACAGTCAGGGAGGGGCTACACCTTC. This encodes CASSLQSGRGYTF.

The chain joins TRBV7-2 to TRBJ1-5; a possible D gene is TRBD1 (5 bases). V shed 0 bases and J shed 7 bases, with 10 bases lying between them. The CDR3 loop spans 14 amino acids. Per the germline V gene, CDR1 is SGHTA and CDR2 is FQGNSA. CDR3 protein: CASSLARGEQPQHF. The CDR3 DNA follows: TGTGCCAGCAGCTTAGCACGGGGGGAACAGCCCCAGCATTTT.

The chain links TRBV19 to TRBJ2-7; TRBD2 is a possible D gene (6 bases). V gave up 4 bases and J gave up 0 bases, with 7 bases separating them. Germline assignment: CDR1 LNHDA and CDR2 SQIVND (reference sequence). The CDR3 extends over 13 amino acids. This CDR3 is CASSTSVSYEQYF. CDR3 nucleotide sequence: TGTGCCAGTAGTACTAGCGTCTCCTACGAGCAGTACTTC.

The V call is TRBV28, the J call TRBJ2-7; 12 bases line up with TRBD2. Germline loops: CDR1 MDHEN, CDR2 SYDVKM. The CDR3 totals 16 residues. J lost 3 bases, V lost 5 bases, and 8 bases had no gene match. The CDR3 sequence: CASSPLGLAGFYEQYF. Written as DNA, the CDR3 is TGTGCCAGCAGTCCCCTGGGACTAGCGGGTTTCTACGAGCAGTACTTC.

The chain is built from TRBV28 and TRBJ1-6; no clear D. V gave up 2 bases and J gave up 5 bases, with 10 bases separating them. The CDR3 runs to 15 residues. Looked up from germline, CDR1 is MDHEN and CDR2 is SYDVKM. The CDR3, as DNA: TGTGCCAGCAGTTTAGTGGGCGGGGATAATTCACCCCTCCACTTT. Protein product: CASSLVGGDNSPLHF.

The J gene is TRBJ2-6, the V gene TRBV7-3, with D hard to call. V was pared by 2 bases and J by 2 bases, with 7 bases between. This CDR3 region has 15 residues. Germline CDR1 is SGHTA and CDR2 is FQGTGA. The CDR3 DNA sequence: TGTGCCAGCAGCTTAGGGCAGGCTGGGGCCAACGTCCTGACTTTC. Residues: CASSLGQAGANVLTF. Complete variable domain (other parts from reference TRBV7-3 and TRBJ2-6): GAGVSQTPSNKVTEKGKYVELRCDPISGHTALYWYRQSLGQGPEFLIYFQGTGAADDSGLPNDRFFAVRPEGSVSTLKIQRTERGDSAVYLCASSLGQAGANVLTFGAGSRLTVL.

The chain links TRBV7-9 to TRBJ1-2; no clear D gene. The CDR3 has 13 amino acids. Looked up from germline, CDR1 is SEHNR and CDR2 is FQNEAQ (reference sequence). Trimming shortened V by 1 base and J by 5 bases, and 8 bases separated the two germline ends. The CDR3 loop is CASSLDEVYGYTF. In DNA, the CDR3 is TGTGCCAGCAGCTTAGATGAGGTTTATGGCTACACCTTC.

The table lists this clone with a count of one. The chain employs TRBV30 and TRBJ1-5; TRBD1 might be the D (5 bases). This CDR3 is 13 amino acids long. V lost 2 bases and J 5 bases, leaving 10 bases between the germline ends. Germline CDR1 reads GTSNPN; CDR2 reads SVGIG (reference sequence). CDR3 nucleotide sequence: TGTGCCTGGAGTCCCCGGGGGGATCAGCCCCAGCATTTT. Its protein product is CAWSPRGDQPQHF.

Only a few counts were recorded for this clone. The V and J genes are TRBV9 and TRBJ1-2; D call uncertain. The V and J ends lost 0 bases and 1 base respectively, with 4 bases between them. The CDR3 is 13 amino acids. CDR1 SGDLS and CDR2 YYNGEE come from the germline V gene. The CDR3 spells CASSVDDNYGYTF. The CDR3 nucleotides are TGTGCCAGCAGCGTAGATGATAACTATGGCTACACCTTC.

Regarding this clone: A junction end diverges from the germline sequence, so it may reflect a read error. This chain uses TRBV7-7 with TRBJ2-1, with D possibly matching TRBD2 (6 bases). The CDR3 spans 14 residues. From germline, CDR1 is SSHAT and CDR2 FNYEAQ (reference sequence). Here the CDR3 DNA reads TGTGCTAGCAGCTCGGGACTGAACGACAATGAGCAGTTCTTC. Its translation is CASSSGLNDNEQFF.

The gene calls are TRBV6-6 and TRBJ1-3; no definite D call. Trimming pared 3 bases from V and 2 bases from J, leaving 8 bases between. The CDR3 runs 14 residues. Looked up from germline, CDR1 is MNHNY and CDR2 is SVGAGI (reference sequence). The CDR3 is CASSYTRTGNTIYF. CDR3 nucleotide sequence: TGTGCCAGCAGTTATACAAGAACTGGAAACACCATATATTTT.

This clone has just a few counts. This chain joins TRBV7-2 and TRBJ1-5; D perhaps matches TRBD1 (5 bases). The CDR3 spans 15 residues. V was pared by 0 bases and J by 5 bases, with 11 bases between. Germline V gene lookup returns CDR1 SGHTA and CDR2 FQGNSA. The CDR3 reads CASSLAGGGDQPQHF. For the CDR3, the DNA is TGTGCCAGCAGCTTAGCGGGTGGGGGGGATCAGCCCCAGCATTTT.

This clone occurred a few times. The rearrangement uses TRBV7-9 and TRBJ2-3; 9 bases fit TRBD1. Unmatched junction bases numbered 6, after V lost 5 bases and J lost 6 bases. Germline-derived CDR1 and CDR2 are SEHNR and FQNEAQ (reference sequence). The CDR3 sequence is 14 residues long. This CDR3 reads CASSITGGGDTQYF. The CDR3 DNA reads TGTGCCAGCAGCATTACAGGGGGCGGGGATACGCAGTATTTT.

J is TRBJ2-7 and V is TRBV7-2, with D perhaps matching TRBD2 (5 bases). The CDR3 is 15 residues long. V was trimmed by 2 bases and J by 4 bases, leaving 15 bases between them. Per germline, CDR1 SGHTA and CDR2 FQGNSA. The CDR3 bases are TGTGCCAGCAGCTTACACAGCGGAGGATTGTACGAGCAGTACTTC. Its translation: CASSLHSGGLYEQYF.

The CDR3 is CASSEGGADEQYF. The CDR3 DNA reads as TGTGCCAGCAGCGAAGGGGGGGCAGACGAGCAGTACTTC. The rearrangement joins TRBV9 to TRBJ2-7; D might be TRBD2 (7 bases). Deletions cut 3 bases from V and 5 bases from J, with 12 bases between. This CDR3 has 13 amino acids. Germline V gene sequence: CDR1 SGDLS, CDR2 YYNGEE.

This clone is categorized as medium-sized. The V gene is TRBV28, the J gene TRBJ2-7, with D perhaps TRBD1 (6 bases). With 5 bases removed from V and 4 bases from J, the gap between germline ends came to 9 bases. Germline values: CDR1 MDHEN, CDR2 SYDVKM. The CDR3 sequence is 12 residues long. The CDR3 loop reads CASSRTVYEQYF. CDR3 coding DNA: TGTGCCAGCAGTCGGACAGTATACGAGCAGTACTTC.

V gene TRBV30 combines with J gene TRBJ2-2, with D tentatively TRBD1 or TRBD2 (5 bases each). CDR1 and CDR2 from the germline V gene are GTSNPN and SVGIG (reference sequence). The CDR3 is 14 amino acids. The V end lost 5 bases, the J end lost 5 bases, and 15 bases lay between the germline ends. CDR3 sequence (DNA): TGTGCCTGGGGGGGATTTTCGGGAACCGGGGAGCTGTTTTTT. Its translation: CAWGGFSGTGELFF.

This chain links TRBV7-2 with TRBJ1-5; possible D gene TRBD1, 5 bases. With 5 bases removed from V and 5 bases from J, the gap between germline ends came to 16 bases. Germline V CDR1 and CDR2: SGHTA, FQGNSA. The CDR3 spans 15 residues. The CDR3 nucleotides are TGTGCCAGCAGCCCAGGGACCCAAACATATCAGCCCCAGCATTTT. Protein: CASSPGTQTYQPQHF.

V is TRBV7-9 and J is TRBJ1-1; D not resolved. From germline, CDR1 is SEHNR and CDR2 FQNEAQ (reference sequence). The CDR3 totals 12 residues. CDR3: CVGQFMNTEAFF. The CDR3 nucleotides are TGTGTAGGGCAGTTCATGAACACTGAAGCTTTCTTT.

This rearrangement joins TRBV7-9 to TRBJ2-3; no clear D. The CDR3 extends over 17 amino acids. V lost 3 bases to trimming and J lost 1 base, with 17 bases between them. Germline CDR1 is SEHNR and CDR2 is FQNEAQ (reference sequence). The chain's CDR3 is CASSLVSRHQGTDTQYF. The CDR3 nucleotides read TGTGCCAGCAGCTTGGTCTCGAGACATCAGGGCACAGATACGCAGTATTTT.

The chain carries TRBV4-1 and TRBJ2-1, with TRBD2 matching over 8 bases. The V gene's germline CDR1 is MGHRA and CDR2 YSYEKL. This CDR3 region has 17 residues. V lost 0 bases and J lost 2; bases outside the gene matches: 6. CDR3 sequence reads: CASSQDTGGFTYNEQFF. DNA of the CDR3: TGCGCCAGCAGCCAAGATACGGGAGGGTTTACCTACAATGAGCAGTTCTTC.

The chain is built from TRBV28 and TRBJ2-7, with 10 bases fitting TRBD1. Germline CDR1 and CDR2: MDHEN and SYDVKM. The CDR3 length is 13 residues. The V and J ends lost 6 bases and 4 bases, in that order; junction bases with no gene match: 3. The CDR3: CASSPDRGYEQYF. The CDR3 DNA is TGTGCCAGCAGCCCGGACAGGGGGTACGAGCAGTACTTC.

This sequence joins TRBV7-9 and TRBJ1-4; D is ambiguous. CDR1 is SEHNR and CDR2 is FQNEAQ in the germline V gene (reference sequence). Trimming shortened V by 5 bases and J by 8 bases, and 15 bases separated the two germline ends. This CDR3 is built from 14 residues. In DNA form, the CDR3 reads TGTGCCAGCAGCCCAGTGACCGGGGTAGAAAAACTGTTTTTT. This gives the protein CASSPVTGVEKLFF.

The J gene is TRBJ2-1, the V gene TRBV19; the D gene is possibly TRBD2 (5 bases). Germline values: CDR1 LNHDA, CDR2 SQIVND (reference sequence). Trimming left V 3 bases short and J 2 bases short, with 11 bases between. The CDR3 has 15 residues. The CDR3 here is CASSMSQEAYNEQFF. DNA for the CDR3: TGTGCCAGTAGTATGTCCCAGGAGGCCTACAATGAGCAGTTCTTC.